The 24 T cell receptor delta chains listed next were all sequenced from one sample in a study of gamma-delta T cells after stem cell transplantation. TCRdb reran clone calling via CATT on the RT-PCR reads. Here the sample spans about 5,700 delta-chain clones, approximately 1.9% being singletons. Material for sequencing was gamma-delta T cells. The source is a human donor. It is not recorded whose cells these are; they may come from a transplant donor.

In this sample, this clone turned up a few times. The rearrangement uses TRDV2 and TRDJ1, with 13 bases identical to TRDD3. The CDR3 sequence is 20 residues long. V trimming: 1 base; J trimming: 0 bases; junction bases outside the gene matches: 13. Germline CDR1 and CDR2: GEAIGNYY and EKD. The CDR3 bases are TGTGCCTGTGACACGCTCGTACTGGGGGATACGCTATCCAACACCGATAAACTCATCTTT. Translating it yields CACDTLVLGDTLSNTDKLIF.

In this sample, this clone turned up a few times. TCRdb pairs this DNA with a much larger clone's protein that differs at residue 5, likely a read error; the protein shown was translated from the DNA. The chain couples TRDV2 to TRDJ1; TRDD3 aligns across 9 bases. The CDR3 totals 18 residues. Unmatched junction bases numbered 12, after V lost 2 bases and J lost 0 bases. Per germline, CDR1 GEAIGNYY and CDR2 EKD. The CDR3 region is CACDSVLGEAKYTDKLIF. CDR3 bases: TGTGCCTGTGACAGCGTACTGGGGGAGGCAAAGTACACCGATAAACTCATCTTT.

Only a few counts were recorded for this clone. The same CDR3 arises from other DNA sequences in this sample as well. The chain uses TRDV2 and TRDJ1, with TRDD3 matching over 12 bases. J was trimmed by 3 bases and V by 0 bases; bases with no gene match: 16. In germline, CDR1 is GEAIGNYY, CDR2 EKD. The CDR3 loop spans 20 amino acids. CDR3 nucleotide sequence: TGTGCCTGTGACACCGTTTATCTGGGGGATACGCGGGGCATGTCCGATAAACTCATCTTT. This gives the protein CACDTVYLGDTRGMSDKLIF.

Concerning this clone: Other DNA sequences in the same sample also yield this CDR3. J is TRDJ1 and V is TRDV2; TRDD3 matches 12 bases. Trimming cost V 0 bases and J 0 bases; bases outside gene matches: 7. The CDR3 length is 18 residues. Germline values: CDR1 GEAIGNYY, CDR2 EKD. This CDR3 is CACDTLGDTLSNTDKLIF. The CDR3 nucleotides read TGTGCCTGTGACACCCTGGGGGATACGCTATCCAACACCGATAAACTCATCTTT.

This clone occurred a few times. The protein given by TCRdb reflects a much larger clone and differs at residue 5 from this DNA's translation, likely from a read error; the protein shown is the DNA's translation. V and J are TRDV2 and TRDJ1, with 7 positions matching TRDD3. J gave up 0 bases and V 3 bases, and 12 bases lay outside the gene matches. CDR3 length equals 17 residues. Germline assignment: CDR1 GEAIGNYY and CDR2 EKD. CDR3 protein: CACDAVGIGTDTDKLIF. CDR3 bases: TGTGCCTGTGACGCCGTGGGGATAGGTACGGACACCGATAAACTCATCTTT.

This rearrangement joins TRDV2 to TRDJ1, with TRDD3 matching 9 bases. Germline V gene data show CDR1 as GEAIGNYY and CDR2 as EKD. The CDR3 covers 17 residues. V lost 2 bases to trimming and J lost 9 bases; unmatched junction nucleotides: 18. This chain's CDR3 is CACDNLLGDSTDTELIF. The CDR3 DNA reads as TGTGCCTGTGACAATCTACTGGGGGACTCGACGGATACGGAACTCATCTTT.

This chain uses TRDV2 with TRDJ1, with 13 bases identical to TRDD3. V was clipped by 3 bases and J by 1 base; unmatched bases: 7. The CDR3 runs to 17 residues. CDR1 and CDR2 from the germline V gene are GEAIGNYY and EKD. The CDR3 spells CACDSLTGGYATDKLIF. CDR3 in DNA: TGTGCCTGTGACTCCCTTACTGGGGGATACGCCACCGATAAACTCATCTTT.

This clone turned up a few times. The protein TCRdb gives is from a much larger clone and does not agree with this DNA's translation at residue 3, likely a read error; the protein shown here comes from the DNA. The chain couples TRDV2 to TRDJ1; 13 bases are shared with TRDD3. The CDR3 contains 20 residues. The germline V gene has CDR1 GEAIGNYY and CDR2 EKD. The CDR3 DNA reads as TGTGCCCGTGACACGGTGCTACTGGGGGATACGCGAGAGGGGGCCGATAAACTCATCTTT. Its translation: CARDTVLLGDTREGADKLIF.

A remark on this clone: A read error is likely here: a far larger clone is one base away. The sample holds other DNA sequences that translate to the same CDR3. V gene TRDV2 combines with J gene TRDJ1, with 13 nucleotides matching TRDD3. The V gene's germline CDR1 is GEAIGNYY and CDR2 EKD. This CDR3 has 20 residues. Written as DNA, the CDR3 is TGTGCCTGTGACACCGTACTGGGGGATACGCGGGAGAAGTACACTGATAAACTCATCTTT. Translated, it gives CACDTVLGDTREKYTDKLIF.

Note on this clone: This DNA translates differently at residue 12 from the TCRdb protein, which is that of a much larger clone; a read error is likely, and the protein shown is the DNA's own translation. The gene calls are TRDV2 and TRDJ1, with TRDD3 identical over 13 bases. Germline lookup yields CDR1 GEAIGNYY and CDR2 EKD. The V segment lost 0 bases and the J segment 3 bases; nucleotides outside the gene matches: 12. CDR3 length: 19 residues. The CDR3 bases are TGTGCCTGTGACACCCTACTGGGGGATACGCCTACAGGCTCCGATAAACTCATCTTT. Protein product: CACDTLLGDTPTGSDKLIF.

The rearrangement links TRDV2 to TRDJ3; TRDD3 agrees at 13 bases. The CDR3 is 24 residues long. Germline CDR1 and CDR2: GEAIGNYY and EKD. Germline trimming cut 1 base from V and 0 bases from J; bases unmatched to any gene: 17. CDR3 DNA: TGTGCCTGTGACACGCCCCAAGTACTGGGGGATACGCAGACCAGCTCCTGGGACACCCGACAGATGTTTTTC. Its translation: CACDTPQVLGDTQTSSWDTRQMFF.

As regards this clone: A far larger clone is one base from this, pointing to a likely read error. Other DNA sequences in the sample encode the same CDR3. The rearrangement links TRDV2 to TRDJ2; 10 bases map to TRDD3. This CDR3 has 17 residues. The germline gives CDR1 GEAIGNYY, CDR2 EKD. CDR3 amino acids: CACDQVLGDGGTAQLFF. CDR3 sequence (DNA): TGTGCCTGTGACCAAGTACTGGGGGATGGGGGGACAGCACAGCTCTTCTTT.

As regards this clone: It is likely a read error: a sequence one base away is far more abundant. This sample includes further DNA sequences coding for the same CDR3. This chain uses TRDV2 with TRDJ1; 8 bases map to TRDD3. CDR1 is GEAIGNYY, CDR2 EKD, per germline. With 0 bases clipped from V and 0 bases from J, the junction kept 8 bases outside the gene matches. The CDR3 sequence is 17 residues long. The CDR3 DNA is TGTGCCTGTGACACCCTGGGGGACACACGTAACACCGATAAACTCATCTTT. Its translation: CACDTLGDTRNTDKLIF.

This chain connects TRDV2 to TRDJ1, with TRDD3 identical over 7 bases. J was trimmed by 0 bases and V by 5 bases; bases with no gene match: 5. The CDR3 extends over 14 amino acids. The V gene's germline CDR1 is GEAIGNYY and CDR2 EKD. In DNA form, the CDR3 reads TGTGCCTGTGTCCTGGGGGCCTACACCGATAAACTCATCTTT. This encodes CACVLGAYTDKLIF.

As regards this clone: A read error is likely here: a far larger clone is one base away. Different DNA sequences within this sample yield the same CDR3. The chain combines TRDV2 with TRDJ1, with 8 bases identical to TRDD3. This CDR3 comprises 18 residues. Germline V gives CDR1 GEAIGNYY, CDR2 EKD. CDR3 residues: CACDALGDLIPYTDKLIF. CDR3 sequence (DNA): TGTGCCTGTGACGCCTTGGGGGATCTGATTCCGTACACCGATAAACTCATCTTC.

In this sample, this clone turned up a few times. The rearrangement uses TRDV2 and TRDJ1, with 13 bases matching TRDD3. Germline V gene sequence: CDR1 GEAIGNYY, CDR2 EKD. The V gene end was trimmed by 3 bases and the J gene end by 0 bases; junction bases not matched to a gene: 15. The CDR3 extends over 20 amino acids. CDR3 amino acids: CACDDLLLGDTLSNTDKLIF. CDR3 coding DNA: TGTGCCTGTGACGACCTATTACTGGGGGATACGCTATCCAACACCGATAAACTCATCTTT.

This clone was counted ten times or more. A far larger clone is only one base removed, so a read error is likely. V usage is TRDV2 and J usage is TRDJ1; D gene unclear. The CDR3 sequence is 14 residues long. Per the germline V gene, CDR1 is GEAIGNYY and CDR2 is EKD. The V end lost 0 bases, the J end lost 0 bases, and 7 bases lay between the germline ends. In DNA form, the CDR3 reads TGTGCCTGTGACACCTGGGAGAACACCGATAAACTCATCTTT. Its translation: CACDTWENTDKLIF.

CDR3 coding DNA: TGTGCCTGTGACACTCTCTTACTGGGGGATTCGTACACCGATAAACTCATCTTT. Translated: CACDTLLLGDSYTDKLIF. V gene TRDV2 combines with J gene TRDJ1; 10 bases match TRDD3. The CDR3 contains 18 residues. Trimming removed 1 base from V and 0 bases from J; junction bases left unmatched: 10. Per germline, CDR1 GEAIGNYY and CDR2 EKD.

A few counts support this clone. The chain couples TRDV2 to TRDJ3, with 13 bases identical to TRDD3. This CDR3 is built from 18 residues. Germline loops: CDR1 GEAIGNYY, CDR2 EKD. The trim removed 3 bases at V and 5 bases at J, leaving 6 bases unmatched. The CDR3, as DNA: TGTGCCTGTGACCGCGTACTGGGGGATACGCGGGACACCCGACAGATGTTTTTC. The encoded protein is CACDRVLGDTRDTRQMFF.

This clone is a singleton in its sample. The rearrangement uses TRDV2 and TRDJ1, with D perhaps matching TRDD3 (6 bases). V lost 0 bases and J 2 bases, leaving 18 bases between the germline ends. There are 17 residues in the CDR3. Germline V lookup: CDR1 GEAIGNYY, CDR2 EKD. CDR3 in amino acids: CACDTVLGKTRTDKLIF. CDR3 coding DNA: TGTGCCTGTGACACCGTCCTGGGGAAAACCCGGACCGATAAACTCATCTTT.

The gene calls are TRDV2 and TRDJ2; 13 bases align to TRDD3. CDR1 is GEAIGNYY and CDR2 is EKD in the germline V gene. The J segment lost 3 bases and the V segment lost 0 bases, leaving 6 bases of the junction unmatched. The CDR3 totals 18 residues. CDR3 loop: CACDTLLGDTQMTAQLFF. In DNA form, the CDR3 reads TGTGCCTGTGACACCCTACTGGGGGATACGCAAATGACAGCACAACTCTTCTTT.

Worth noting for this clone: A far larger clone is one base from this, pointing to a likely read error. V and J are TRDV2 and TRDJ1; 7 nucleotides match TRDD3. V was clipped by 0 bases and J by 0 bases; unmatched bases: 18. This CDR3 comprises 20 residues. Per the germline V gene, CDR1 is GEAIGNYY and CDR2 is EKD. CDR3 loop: CACDTVLGNTREKYTDKLIF. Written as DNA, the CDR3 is TGTGCCTGTGACACCGTACTGGGGAATACGCGGGAGAAGTACACCGATAAACTCATCTTT.

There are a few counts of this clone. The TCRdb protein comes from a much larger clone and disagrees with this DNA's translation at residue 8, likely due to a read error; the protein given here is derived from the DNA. In DNA, the CDR3 is TGTGCCTGTGACACCGTTCTTGGCTCCTGGGACACCCGACAGATGTTTTTC. Translating gives CACDTVLGSWDTRQMFF. The chain couples TRDV2 to TRDJ3; D gene unclear. This CDR3 region has 17 residues. The germline gives CDR1 GEAIGNYY, CDR2 EKD. Trimming shortened V by 0 bases and J by 0 bases, and 8 bases separated the two germline ends.

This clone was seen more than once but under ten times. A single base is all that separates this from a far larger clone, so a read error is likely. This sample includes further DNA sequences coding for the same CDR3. The CDR3 DNA is TGTGCCTGTGACACTGCCAGCATTGGAGTGGGGTCCACCGATAAACTCATCTTT. Residues: CACDTASIGVGSTDKLIF. This chain connects TRDV2 to TRDJ1, with a possible D match to TRDD3 (5 bases). Trimming stripped 1 base from V and 1 base from J, with 21 bases between. The CDR3 length is 18 residues. The germline gives CDR1 GEAIGNYY, CDR2 EKD.